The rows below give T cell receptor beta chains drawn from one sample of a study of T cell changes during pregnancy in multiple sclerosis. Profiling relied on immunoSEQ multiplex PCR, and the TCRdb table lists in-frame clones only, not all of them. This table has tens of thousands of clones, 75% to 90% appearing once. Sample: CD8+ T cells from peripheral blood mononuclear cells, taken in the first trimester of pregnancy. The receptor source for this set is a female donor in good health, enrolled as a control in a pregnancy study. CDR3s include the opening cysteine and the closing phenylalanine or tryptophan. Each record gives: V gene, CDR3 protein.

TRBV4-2	CASSQVAGESSEQYF
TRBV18	CASSPAGGTTEAFF
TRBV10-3	CAISESYSGSSTDTQYF
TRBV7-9	CASSPTQGASQETQYF
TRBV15	CATSSPRSGVEQYF
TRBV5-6	CASSLTGGPSGDEQYF
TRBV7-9	CASSLVDSSYNEQFF
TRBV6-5	CASSGRYGYTF
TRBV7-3	CASSPIGGDSPLHF
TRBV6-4	CASSDSRGVEQFF
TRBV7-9	CASSLRLAGAHSEQYF
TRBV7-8	CASSSLGRGEEKLFF
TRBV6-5	CASSFRGTNQPQHF
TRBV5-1	CASSLEAGQVNEKLFF
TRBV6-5	CASNPGVSSTDTQYF
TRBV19	CASGTSLFVADTQYF
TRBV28	CASSPLLNTEAFF
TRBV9	CASSGREDNEKLFF
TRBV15	CATSREMGTGFNEQFF
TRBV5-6	CASSPRGGDDTQYF
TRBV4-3	CASSQDPRGGGGDTQYF
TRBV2	CASSGEVASYNSPLHF
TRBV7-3	CASSPQGAQETQYF
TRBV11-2	CASSLAGGRTDTQYF
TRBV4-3	CASSQRGQDTDTQYF
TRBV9	CASSVGASGYEQYF
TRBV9	CASSGTSSYEQYF
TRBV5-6	CASSPGRGEQFF
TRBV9	CASTPAGRDTEAFF
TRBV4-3	CASSQELGDKEKLFF
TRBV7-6	CASSPIGDRGDEQYF
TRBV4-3	CASSADRAEDTQYF
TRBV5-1	CASSSSGTSGGEQFF
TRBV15	CATSLEGGVYEQYF
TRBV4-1	CASSPGGGMDSYEQYF
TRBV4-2	CASSLVASGGYEQYF
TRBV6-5	CASTAQVEHNNEQFF
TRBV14	CASSQELASNEQFF
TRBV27	CASSLVWTDPDEKLFF
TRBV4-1	CASSSGTGDRHLHF
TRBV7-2	CASSTTKRGPTDTQYF
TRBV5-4	CASSRGTGVEQYF
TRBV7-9	CASSSTGGPNNEQFF
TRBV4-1	CASSQVIEKLFF
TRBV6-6	CASWSGTEAFF
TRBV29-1	CSVEVEGLVGELFF